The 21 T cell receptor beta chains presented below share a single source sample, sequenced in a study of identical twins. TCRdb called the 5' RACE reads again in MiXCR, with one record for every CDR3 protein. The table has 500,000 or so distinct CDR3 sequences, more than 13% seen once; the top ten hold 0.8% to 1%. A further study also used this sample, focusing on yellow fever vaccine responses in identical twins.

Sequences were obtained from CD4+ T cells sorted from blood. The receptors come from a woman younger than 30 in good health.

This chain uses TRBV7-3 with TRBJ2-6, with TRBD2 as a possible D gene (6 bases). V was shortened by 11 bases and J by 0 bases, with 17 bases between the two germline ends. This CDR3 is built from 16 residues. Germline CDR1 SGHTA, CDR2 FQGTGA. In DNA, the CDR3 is TGTGCCGTGGGCGGGGCAACGTCCTCTGGGGCCAACGTCCTGACTTTC. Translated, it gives CAVGGATSSGANVLTF.

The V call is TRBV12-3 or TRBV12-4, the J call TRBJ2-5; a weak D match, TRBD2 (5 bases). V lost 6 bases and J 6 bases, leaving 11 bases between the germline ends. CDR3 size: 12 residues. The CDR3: CASSPRGKTQYF. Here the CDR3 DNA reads TGTGCCAGCAGCCCGCGAGGGAAGACCCAGTACTTC.

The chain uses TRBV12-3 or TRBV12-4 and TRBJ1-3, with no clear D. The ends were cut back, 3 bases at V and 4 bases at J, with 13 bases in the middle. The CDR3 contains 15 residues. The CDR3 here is CASSLVSMGGNTIYF. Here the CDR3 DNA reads TGTGCCAGCAGTTTGGTCTCCATGGGGGGAAACACCATATATTTT.

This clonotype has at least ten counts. In DNA, the CDR3 is TGTGCCAGCAGCTTAAGAGGCGGGGGCACAGATACGCAGTATTTT. Translated, it gives CASSLRGGGTDTQYF. This chain joins TRBV7-3 and TRBJ2-3; TRBD2 might be the D (6 bases). The CDR3 is 15 amino acids. The V end lost 1 base, the J end lost 1 base, and 9 bases lay between the germline ends. Germline CDR1 reads SGHTA; CDR2 reads FQGTGA.

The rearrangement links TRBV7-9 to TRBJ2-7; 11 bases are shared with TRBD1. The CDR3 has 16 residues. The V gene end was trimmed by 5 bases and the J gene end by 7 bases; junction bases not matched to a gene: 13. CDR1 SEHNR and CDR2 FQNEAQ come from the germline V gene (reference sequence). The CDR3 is CASSPRRTGGLREQYF. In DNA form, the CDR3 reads TGTGCCAGCAGCCCCCGTAGGACAGGGGGCTTGAGGGAGCAGTACTTC.

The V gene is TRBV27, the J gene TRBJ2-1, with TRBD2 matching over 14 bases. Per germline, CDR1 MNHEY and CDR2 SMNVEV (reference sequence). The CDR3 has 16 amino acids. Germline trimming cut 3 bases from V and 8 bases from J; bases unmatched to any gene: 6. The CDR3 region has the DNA TGTGCCAGCAGTTTCGCCGGGACTAGCGGGAGCTATGAGCAGTTCTTC. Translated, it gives CASSFAGTSGSYEQFF.

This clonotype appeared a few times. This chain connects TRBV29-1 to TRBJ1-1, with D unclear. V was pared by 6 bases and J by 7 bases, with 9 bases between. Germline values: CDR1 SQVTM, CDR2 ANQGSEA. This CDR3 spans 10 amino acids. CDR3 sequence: CSVLRIEAFF. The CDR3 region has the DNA TGCAGCGTGCTAAGGATTGAAGCTTTCTTT.

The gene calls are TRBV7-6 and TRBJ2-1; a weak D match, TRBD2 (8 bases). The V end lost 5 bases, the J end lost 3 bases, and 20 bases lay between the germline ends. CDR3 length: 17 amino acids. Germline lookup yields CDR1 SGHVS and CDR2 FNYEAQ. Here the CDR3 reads CASSGFSGRGLYNEQFF. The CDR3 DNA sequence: TGTGCCAGCAGCGGCTTTTCCGGGAGGGGGCTCTACAATGAGCAGTTCTTC.

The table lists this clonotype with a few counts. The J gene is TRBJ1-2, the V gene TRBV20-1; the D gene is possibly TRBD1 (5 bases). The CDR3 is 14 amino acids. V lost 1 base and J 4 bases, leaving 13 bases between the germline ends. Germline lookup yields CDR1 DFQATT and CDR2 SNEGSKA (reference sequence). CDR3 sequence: CSARGHQGIYGYTF. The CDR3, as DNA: TGCAGTGCTAGAGGGCATCAGGGTATCTATGGCTACACCTTC.

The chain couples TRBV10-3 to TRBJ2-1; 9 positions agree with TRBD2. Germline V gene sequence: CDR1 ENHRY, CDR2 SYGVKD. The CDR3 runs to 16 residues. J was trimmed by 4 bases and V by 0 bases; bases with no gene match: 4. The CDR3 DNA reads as TGTGCCATCAGTGAGTCCCTAGCGGGAACTTACAATGAGCAGTTCTTC. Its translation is CAISESLAGTYNEQFF.

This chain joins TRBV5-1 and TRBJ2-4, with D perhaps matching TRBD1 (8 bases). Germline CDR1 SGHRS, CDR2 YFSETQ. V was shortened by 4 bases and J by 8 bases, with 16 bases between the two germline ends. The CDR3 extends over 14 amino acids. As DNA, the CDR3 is TGCGCCAGCAGCCGAGGACAGGGAGGGGACATTCAGTACTTC. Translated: CASSRGQGGDIQYF.

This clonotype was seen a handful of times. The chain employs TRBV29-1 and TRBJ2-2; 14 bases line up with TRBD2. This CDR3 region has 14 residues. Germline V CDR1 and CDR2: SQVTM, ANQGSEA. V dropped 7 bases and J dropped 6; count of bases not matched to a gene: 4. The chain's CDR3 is CSGGTSGGAGELFF. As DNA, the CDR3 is TGCAGCGGTGGGACTAGCGGGGGCGCCGGGGAGCTGTTTTTT.

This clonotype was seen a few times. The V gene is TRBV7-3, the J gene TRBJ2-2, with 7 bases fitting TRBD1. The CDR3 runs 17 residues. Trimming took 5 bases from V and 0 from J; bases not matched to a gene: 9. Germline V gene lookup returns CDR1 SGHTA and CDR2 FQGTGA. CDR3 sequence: CASSRQFTGANTGELFF. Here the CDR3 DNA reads TGTGCCAGCAGCCGACAATTCACAGGGGCGAACACCGGGGAGCTGTTTTTT.

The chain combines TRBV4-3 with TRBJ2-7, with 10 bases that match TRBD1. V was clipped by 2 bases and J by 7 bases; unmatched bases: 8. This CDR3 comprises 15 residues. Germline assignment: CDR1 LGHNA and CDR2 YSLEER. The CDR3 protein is CASSQSGTGAGEQYF. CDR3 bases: TGCGCCAGCAGCCAATCCGGGACAGGGGCGGGGGAGCAGTACTTC.

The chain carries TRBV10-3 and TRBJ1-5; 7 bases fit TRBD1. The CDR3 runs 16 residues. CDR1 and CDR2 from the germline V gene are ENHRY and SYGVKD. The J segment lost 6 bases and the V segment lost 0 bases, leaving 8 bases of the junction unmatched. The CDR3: CAISESRTGEGQPQHF. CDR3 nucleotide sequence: TGTGCCATCAGTGAGTCGAGGACAGGCGAAGGTCAGCCCCAGCATTTT.

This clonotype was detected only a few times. The CDR3 nucleotides read TGTGCCAGCAGGATCAGACCGGTCAATCAGCCCCAGCATTTT. Its translation is CASRIRPVNQPQHF. V is TRBV6-2 or TRBV6-3 and J is TRBJ1-5; D is uncertain. The CDR3 sequence is 14 residues long. V gave up 6 bases and J gave up 3 bases, with 12 bases separating them. Germline V gene data show CDR1 as MNHEY and CDR2 as SVGEGT.

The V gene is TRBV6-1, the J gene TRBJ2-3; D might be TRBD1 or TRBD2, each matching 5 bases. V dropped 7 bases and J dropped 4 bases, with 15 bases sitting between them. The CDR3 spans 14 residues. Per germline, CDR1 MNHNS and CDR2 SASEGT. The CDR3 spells CASTRGVGADTQYF. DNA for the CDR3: TGTGCCAGCACCCGAGGTGTGGGGGCAGATACGCAGTATTTT.

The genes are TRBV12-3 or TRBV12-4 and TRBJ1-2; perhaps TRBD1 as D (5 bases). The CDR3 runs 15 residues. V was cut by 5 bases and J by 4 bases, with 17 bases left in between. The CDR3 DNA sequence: TGTGCCAGCAGTCTATACAGGACGATCCCCTATGGCTACACCTTC. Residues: CASSLYRTIPYGYTF.

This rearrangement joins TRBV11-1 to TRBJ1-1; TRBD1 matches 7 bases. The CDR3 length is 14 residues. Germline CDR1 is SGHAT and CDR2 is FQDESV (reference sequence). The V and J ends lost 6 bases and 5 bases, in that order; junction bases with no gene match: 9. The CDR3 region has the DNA TGTGCCAGCAGGAACAGGGGCCTGGGGACTGAAGCTTTCTTT. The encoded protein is CASRNRGLGTEAFF.

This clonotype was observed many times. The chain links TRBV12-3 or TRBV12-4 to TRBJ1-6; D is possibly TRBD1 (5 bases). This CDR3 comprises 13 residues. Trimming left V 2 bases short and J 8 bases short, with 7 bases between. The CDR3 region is CASSLQGYSPLHF. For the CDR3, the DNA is TGTGCCAGCAGTTTACAGGGTTATTCACCCCTCCACTTT.

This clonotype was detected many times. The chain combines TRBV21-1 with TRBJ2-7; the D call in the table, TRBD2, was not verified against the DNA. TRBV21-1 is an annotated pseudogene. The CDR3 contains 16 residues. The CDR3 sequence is CASSKVSGPGYYEQYF. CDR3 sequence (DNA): TGTGCCAGCAGCAAAGTCAGCGGACCGGGCTACTACGAGCAGTACTTC.